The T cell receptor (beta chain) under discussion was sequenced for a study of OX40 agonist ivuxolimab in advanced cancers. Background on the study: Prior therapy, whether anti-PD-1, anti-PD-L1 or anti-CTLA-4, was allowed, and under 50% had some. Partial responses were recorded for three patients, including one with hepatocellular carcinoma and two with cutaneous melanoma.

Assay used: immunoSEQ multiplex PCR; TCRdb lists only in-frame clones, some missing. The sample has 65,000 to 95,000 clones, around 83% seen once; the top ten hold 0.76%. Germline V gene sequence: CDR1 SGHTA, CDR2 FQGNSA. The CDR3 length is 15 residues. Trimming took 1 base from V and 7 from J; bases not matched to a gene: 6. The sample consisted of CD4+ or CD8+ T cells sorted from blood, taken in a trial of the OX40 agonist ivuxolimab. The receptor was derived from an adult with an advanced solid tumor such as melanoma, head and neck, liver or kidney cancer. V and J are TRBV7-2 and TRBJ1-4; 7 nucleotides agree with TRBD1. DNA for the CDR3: TGTGCCAGCAGCTTAGGGACAGGAGTCGGTGAAAAACTGTTTTTT. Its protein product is CASSLGTGVGEKLFF.